This T cell receptor (beta chain) is drawn from a study of identical twins. Broader study findings: Out-of-frame TCR alpha sharing in monozygotic twins exceeded recombination model predictions. The study found excess low generation probability among twin-shared out-of-frame alpha sequences.

Germline assignment: CDR1 KGHDR and CDR2 SFDVKD. The CDR3 is 16 residues long. Concerning this clonotype itself: What it recognizes is unknown.

A universal primer site arose from template switching, and cDNA bore unique molecular identifiers. TCRdb passed the 5' RACE reads through MiXCR, listing each CDR3 protein once. There are 1.5 million to 2 million distinct CDR3 sequences in the sample; less than 40% occur only once, and about 0.3% lies in the top ten. The clonotype comes from a newborn girl in good health. Source material: cord blood. This chain uses TRBV24-1 with TRBJ2-4; the D gene could be TRBD1 or TRBD2 (6 bases each). The better agreement between TRBJ2-5 and the DNA end casts doubt on the J call. CDR3 residues: CATSDSYGRGGETQYF. CDR3 DNA: TGTGCCACCAGTGATTCCTATGGGAGAGGGGGGGAGACCCAGTACTTC.